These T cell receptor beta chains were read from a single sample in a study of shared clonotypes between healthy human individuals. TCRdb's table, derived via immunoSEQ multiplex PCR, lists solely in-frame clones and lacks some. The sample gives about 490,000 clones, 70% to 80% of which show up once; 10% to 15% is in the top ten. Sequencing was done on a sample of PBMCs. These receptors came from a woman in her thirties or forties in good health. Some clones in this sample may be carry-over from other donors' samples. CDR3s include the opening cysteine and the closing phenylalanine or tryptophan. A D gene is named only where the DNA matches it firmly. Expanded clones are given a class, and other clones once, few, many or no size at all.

CASSPGSPSGRGLNIQYF	TGTGCCAGCTCACCAGGTTCCCCTAGCGGGAGAGGGTTAAACATTCAGTACTTC	TRBV18	TRBJ2-4	-	TRBD2
CASSRTGLTYEQYF	TGTGCCAGCAGTAGGACAGGGCTTACCTACGAGCAGTACTTC	TRBV6-5	TRBJ2-7	-	TRBD1
CASSQDRTLNSNQPQHF	TGTGCCAGCAGCCAGGACCGGACACTAAATAGCAATCAGCCCCAGCATTTT	TRBV16	TRBJ1-5	-	-
CAWRDRDHQPQHF	TGTGCCTGGAGGGACAGGGATCATCAGCCCCAGCATTTT	TRBV30	TRBJ1-5	-	TRBD1
CASSSSTGGHPYEQYF	TGTGCCAGCAGCTCAAGCACAGGGGGCCATCCCTACGAGCAGTACTTC	TRBV5-4	TRBJ2-7	-	TRBD1
CAWSVVDTQYF	TGTGCCTGGAGTGTAGTAGATACGCAGTATTTT	TRBV30	TRBJ2-3	-	-
CATRRKQGAGETQYF	TGTGCCACCCGCAGGAAACAGGGGGCCGGGGAGACCCAGTACTTC	TRBV21-1	TRBJ2-5	-	-
CSVAGRMNTEAFF	TGCAGCGTAGCCGGGAGAATGAACACTGAAGCTTTCTTT	TRBV29-1	TRBJ1-1	-	-
CASSFVQNTEAFF	TGTGCCAGCAGCTTCGTCCAGAACACTGAAGCTTTCTTT	TRBV7-9	TRBJ1-1	-	-
CASSHPGRGYEQYF	TGCGCCAGCAGCCACCCCGGCAGGGGATACGAGCAGTACTTC	TRBV4-1	TRBJ2-7	-	-
CASSLPGQGEAKGTDTQYF	TGCGCCAGCAGTCTTCCGGGACAGGGAGAGGCCAAGGGCACAGATACGCAGTATTTT	TRBV23-1	TRBJ2-3	-	TRBD1
CASGPGTDTQYF	TGTGCCAGCGGACCGGGCACAGATACGCAGTATTTT	TRBV7-9	TRBJ2-3	once	-
CASSLWGLAGSSYNEQFF	TGTGCCAGCAGCTTATGGGGACTAGCGGGAAGCTCCTACAATGAGCAGTTCTTC	TRBV7-9	TRBJ2-1	-	TRBD2
CASSSGPGQPQHF	TGTGCCAGCAGCTCAGGGCCCGGGCAGCCCCAGCATTTT	TRBV2	TRBJ1-5	few	-
CASSGGGGDEKLFF	TGTGCCAGCAGCGGGGGAGGGGGAGATGAAAAACTGTTTTTT	TRBV7-2	TRBJ1-4	few	-
CASSAYSYDVSGRSYEQYF	TGTGCCAGCAGCGCATACTCTTACGATGTAAGCGGGCGATCCTACGAGCAGTACTTC	TRBV5-6	TRBJ2-7	many	-
CASSDWTSSEQFF	TGTGCCAGCAGTGATTGGACGTCGTCTGAGCAGTTCTTC	TRBV6-1	TRBJ2-1	-	-